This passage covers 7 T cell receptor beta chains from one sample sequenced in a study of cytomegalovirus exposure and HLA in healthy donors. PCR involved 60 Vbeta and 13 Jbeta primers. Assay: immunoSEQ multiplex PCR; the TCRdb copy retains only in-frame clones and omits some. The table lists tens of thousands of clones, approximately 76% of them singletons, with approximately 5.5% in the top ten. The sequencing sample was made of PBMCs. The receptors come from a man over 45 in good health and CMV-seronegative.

The CDR3, as DNA: TGTGCCATCAGTGGGCCAGTGAACACTGAAGCTTTCTTT. Translation: CAISGPVNTEAFF. The chain has TRBV10-3 and TRBJ1-1; D call uncertain. Germline-derived CDR1 and CDR2 are ENHRY and SYGVKD. CDR3 length: 13 residues. Trimming removed 4 bases at V and 0 bases at J, with 6 bases between.

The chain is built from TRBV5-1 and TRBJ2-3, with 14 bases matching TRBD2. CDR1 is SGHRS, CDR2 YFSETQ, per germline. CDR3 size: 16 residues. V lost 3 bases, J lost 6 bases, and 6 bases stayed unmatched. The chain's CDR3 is CASSWAGLAGGDTQYF. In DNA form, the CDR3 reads TGCGCCAGCAGCTGGGCCGGACTAGCGGGGGGCGATACGCAGTATTTT.

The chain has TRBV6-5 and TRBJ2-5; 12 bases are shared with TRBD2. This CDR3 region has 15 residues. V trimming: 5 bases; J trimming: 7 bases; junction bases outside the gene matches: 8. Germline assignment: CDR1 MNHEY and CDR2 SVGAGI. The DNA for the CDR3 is TGTGCCAGCAGTCCCACTAGCGGGGGGCGGGTGACCCAGTACTTC. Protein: CASSPTSGGRVTQYF.

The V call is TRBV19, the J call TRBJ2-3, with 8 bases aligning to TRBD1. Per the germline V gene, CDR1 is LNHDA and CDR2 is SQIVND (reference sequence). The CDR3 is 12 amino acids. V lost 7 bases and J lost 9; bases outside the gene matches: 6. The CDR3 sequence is CASNDRGGTQYF. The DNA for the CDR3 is TGTGCCAGTAACGACAGGGGTGGGACGCAGTATTTT.

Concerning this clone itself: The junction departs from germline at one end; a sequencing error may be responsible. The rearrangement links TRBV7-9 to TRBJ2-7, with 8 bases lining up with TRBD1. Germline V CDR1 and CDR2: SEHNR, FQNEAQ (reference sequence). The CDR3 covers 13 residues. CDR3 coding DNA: TGTTCCAGCAGCTCGCCGGGACAGGACGAGCAGTACTTC. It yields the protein CSSSSPGQDEQYF.

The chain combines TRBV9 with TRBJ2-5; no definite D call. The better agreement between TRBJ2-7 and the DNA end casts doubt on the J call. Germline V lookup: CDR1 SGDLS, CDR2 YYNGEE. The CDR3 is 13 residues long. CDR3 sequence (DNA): TGTGCCAGCAGCGTAATGTCCGACTACGAGCAGTACTTC. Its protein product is CASSVMSDYEQYF.

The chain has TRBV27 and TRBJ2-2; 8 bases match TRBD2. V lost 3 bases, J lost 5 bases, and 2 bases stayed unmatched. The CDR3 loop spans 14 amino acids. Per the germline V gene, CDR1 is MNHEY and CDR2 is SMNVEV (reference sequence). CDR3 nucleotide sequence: TGTGCCAGCAGTTTCCGGGGGGGAACCGGGGAGCTGTTTTTT. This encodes CASSFRGGTGELFF.